The 20 T cell receptor beta chains presented below share a single source sample, sequenced in a study of T cells in Graves' hyperthyroidism and ophthalmopathy. RNA transcripts served as the template for amplifying TCR beta CDR3 regions. The TCR CDR3 was amplified in a first-round RT-PCR using the HTBI primer set. From the multiplex PCR reads, TCRdb called clonotypes with MiXCR, one entry per CDR3 protein. The table lists 300,000 to 450,000 distinct CDR3 sequences, 17% of them singletons. The sample was blood. These receptors all come from a woman in her twenties or thirties with Graves' hyperthyroidism that later progressed to Graves' ophthalmopathy.

The V call is TRBV4-1, the J call TRBJ1-5, with D unresolved. Germline V gene data show CDR1 as MGHRA and CDR2 as YSYEKL. This CDR3 is 13 amino acids long. V lost 0 bases and J 7 bases, leaving 7 bases between the germline ends. The CDR3 DNA sequence: TGCGCCAGCAGCCAAGATCCTACCCAGCCCCAGCATTTT. It codes for CASSQDPTQPQHF.

This clonotype has ten or more counts. V usage is TRBV4-1 and J usage is TRBJ2-5; either TRBD1 or TRBD2 may supply D (5 bases each). V was shortened by 6 bases and J by 9 bases, with 23 bases between the two germline ends. Germline-derived CDR1 and CDR2 are MGHRA and YSYEKL. The CDR3 extends over 15 amino acids. CDR3 sequence reads: CASSIQAGDQGAQYF. CDR3 nucleotide sequence: TGCGCCAGCAGTATACAGGCGGGCGACCAAGGGGCCCAGTACTTC.

This clonotype was counted at least ten times. The V gene is TRBV28, the J gene TRBJ1-5; D remains ambiguous. The CDR3 runs 15 residues. Germline V gives CDR1 MDHEN, CDR2 SYDVKM. Trimming removed 4 bases from V and 1 base from J, with 11 bases in between. The CDR3 sequence: CASSYIRGSNQPQHF. The CDR3 coding sequence is TGTGCCAGCAGTTATATTCGGGGAAGCAATCAGCCCCAGCATTTT.

This clonotype appeared a few times. The chain recombines TRBV19 with TRBJ2-1; weak D call: TRBD2 (6 bases). The ends were cut back, 5 bases at V and 4 bases at J, with 18 bases in the middle. This CDR3 contains 16 residues. Germline loops: CDR1 LNHDA, CDR2 SQIVND (reference sequence). As DNA, the CDR3 is TGTGCCAGTAGTCCCAAGGCGGGGAACATATACAATGAGCAGTTCTTC. It encodes CASSPKAGNIYNEQFF.

The chain joins TRBV12-3 or TRBV12-4 to TRBJ2-1; the D is unclear. The V gene lost 5 bases and the J gene lost 5 bases, with 13 bases spanning the gap. The CDR3 covers 14 residues. The CDR3 sequence: CASSPVRPDNEQFF. The CDR3 DNA reads as TGTGCCAGCAGTCCGGTGCGGCCTGACAATGAGCAGTTCTTC.

This clonotype was observed a handful of times. The V and J genes are TRBV5-4 and TRBJ2-7; D may match TRBD1 or TRBD2 (5 bases each). V gave up 3 bases and J gave up 7 bases, with 20 bases separating them. This CDR3 has 15 amino acids. The germline CDR1 and CDR2 sequences are SGHNT and YYREEE (reference sequence). The CDR3 nucleotides are TGTGCCAGCAGCTCATCCGGGACCGGGTTGAGGGAGCAGTACTTC. This sequence encodes CASSSSGTGLREQYF. The variable domain in full, with the rest retrieved from reference TRBV5-4 and TRBJ2-7, is ETGVTQSPTHLIKTRGQQVTLRCSSQSGHNTVSWYQQALGQGPQFIFQYYREEENGRGNFPPRFSGLQFPNYSSELNVNALELDDSALYLCASSSSGTGLREQYFGPGTRLTVT.

This clonotype showed up just a few times. With a much larger clone just one base away, this may be a read error. The chain recombines TRBV30 with TRBJ1-5; D not certain. Germline V gene sequence: CDR1 GTSNPN, CDR2 SVGIG (reference sequence). The CDR3 contains 13 residues. CDR3 amino acids: CARSGGFNQPQHF. The CDR3 DNA is TGTGCCAGGAGTGGCGGATTCAATCAGCCCCAGCATTTT.

This clonotype came up many times. The rearrangement links TRBV20-1 to TRBJ2-7; 8 nucleotides agree with TRBD2. The germline gives CDR1 DFQATT, CDR2 SNEGSKA (reference sequence). The V and J ends lost 4 bases and 2 bases, in that order; junction bases with no gene match: 7. CDR3 length: 14 residues. The CDR3 DNA follows: TGCAGTGCTACGGTAGCGGGACCCGCCTACGAGCAGTACTTC. It encodes CSATVAGPAYEQYF.

The chain employs TRBV24-1 and TRBJ2-1; D possibly corresponds to TRBD1 (5 bases). Germline lookup yields CDR1 KGHDR and CDR2 SFDVKD. The CDR3 is 13 residues long. Trimming left V 4 bases short and J 7 bases short, with 10 bases between. DNA for the CDR3: TGTGCCACCAGTGACCCCGGACAAAATGAGCAGTTCTTC. Protein sequence: CATSDPGQNEQFF.

This clonotype appeared many times. The gene calls are TRBV28 and TRBJ2-5; D is uncertain. Per germline, CDR1 MDHEN and CDR2 SYDVKM. Trimming took off 7 bases at V and 4 bases at J, with 7 bases between the two ends. The CDR3 covers 11 residues. The CDR3: CASKKGETQYF. The CDR3 DNA is TGTGCCAGCAAGAAGGGAGAGACCCAGTACTTC.

This clonotype was seen many times. The rearrangement joins TRBV2 to TRBJ2-3; D is perhaps TRBD2 (6 bases). Germline loops: CDR1 SNHLY, CDR2 FYNNEI. This CDR3 region has 11 residues. Trimming pared 6 bases from V and 7 bases from J, leaving 8 bases between. The CDR3 region has the DNA TGTGCCAGCAGGGAGGGGAATACGCAGTATTTT. This codes for CASREGNTQYF.

This clonotype was observed many times. The chain links TRBV12-3 or TRBV12-4 to TRBJ1-2; maybe TRBD1 (6 bases). The CDR3 spans 15 residues. Trimming took off 4 bases at V and 2 bases at J, with 14 bases between the two ends. The CDR3, as DNA: TGTGCCAGCAGTTCCTCCGGGGGCAGAAACTATGGCTACACCTTC. This codes for CASSSSGGRNYGYTF.

This clonotype was counted only a few times. The genes are TRBV6-2 or TRBV6-3 and TRBJ2-7; perhaps TRBD1 as D (5 bases). The ends were cut back, 6 bases at V and 7 bases at J, with 13 bases in the middle. The CDR3 length is 12 residues. Germline V gene lookup returns CDR1 MNHEY and CDR2 SVGEGT. CDR3 protein: CASSPAGSEQYF. In DNA form, the CDR3 reads TGTGCCAGCAGCCCCGCAGGGTCAGAGCAGTACTTC.

In DNA, the CDR3 is TGTGCCAGCAGTTTGATGGGCGGTCTTATCAATGAGCAGTTCTTC. It yields the protein CASSLMGGLINEQFF. The chain recombines TRBV28 with TRBJ2-1; D is unclear. This CDR3 is 15 amino acids long. CDR1 is MDHEN, CDR2 SYDVKM, per germline. Trimming removed 3 bases at V and 6 bases at J, with 15 bases between.

There are many counts of this clonotype. The chain combines TRBV30 with TRBJ1-5; D ambiguous. Looked up from germline, CDR1 is GTSNPN and CDR2 is SVGIG (reference sequence). Trimming pared 0 bases from V and 2 bases from J, leaving 8 bases between. The CDR3 runs 14 residues. CDR3 residues: CAWSVDGGNQPQHF. Written as DNA, the CDR3 is TGTGCCTGGAGTGTGGACGGAGGCAATCAGCCCCAGCATTTT.

The V and J genes are TRBV28 and TRBJ1-5; 7 nucleotides agree with TRBD1. The length of the CDR3 is 14 residues. V was pared by 6 bases and J by 4 bases, with 6 bases of the junction left unmatched. Germline values: CDR1 MDHEN, CDR2 SYDVKM. The CDR3, as DNA: TGTGCCAGCAGGGAAGGACAGGTTAATCAGCCCCAGCATTTT. Translated, it gives CASREGQVNQPQHF.

This clonotype was observed a handful of times. Relative to the germline gene, one junction end is altered; a read error may explain this. The chain couples TRBV5-1 to TRBJ2-1; TRBD2 agrees at 11 bases. Germline CDR1 SGHRS, CDR2 YFSETQ. The CDR3 runs to 18 residues. CDR3 nucleotide sequence: TGTGCCAGCAGCTTGGCTAGCGGGGGGCCGAGCTCCTACAATGAGCAGTTCTTC. This codes for CASSLASGGPSSYNEQFF.

In this sample, this clonotype turned up many times. The rearrangement uses TRBV7-9 and TRBJ2-7; 8 positions match TRBD1. Germline lookup yields CDR1 SEHNR and CDR2 FQNEAQ (reference sequence). This CDR3 has 18 residues. V lost 5 bases, J lost 3 bases, and 18 bases stayed unmatched. The CDR3 DNA sequence: TGTGCCAGCAGCCCAACTCACCGGACCGACAGGGGAGGCTACGAGCAGTACTTC. Translation: CASSPTHRTDRGGYEQYF. Full variable domain (outside the CDR3, taken from reference TRBV7-9 and TRBJ2-7): DTGVSQNPRHKITKRGQNVTFRCDPISEHNRLYWYRQTLGQGPEFLTYFQNEAQLEKSRLLSDRFSAERPKGSFSTLEIQRTEQGDSAMYLCASSPTHRTDRGGYEQYFGPGTRLTVT.

In this sample, this clonotype turned up a few times. The gene calls are TRBV11-2 and TRBJ2-1, with D perhaps assigned TRBD1 or TRBD2 (5 bases each). The CDR3 loop spans 15 amino acids. Germline V CDR1 and CDR2: SGHAT, FQNNGV. Deletions cut 5 bases from V and 5 bases from J, with 16 bases between. CDR3: CASSVGTRTDNEQFF. As DNA, the CDR3 is TGTGCCAGCAGCGTTGGGACGAGAACCGACAATGAGCAGTTCTTC.

There are a few counts of this clonotype. The chain carries TRBV7-8 and TRBJ2-3; 9 bases are shared with TRBD2. The CDR3 totals 17 residues. The J segment lost 5 bases and the V segment lost 6 bases, leaving 15 bases of the junction unmatched. Germline V gene sequence: CDR1 SGHVS, CDR2 FQNEAQ. This CDR3 reads CASRWLRGGARRDTQYF. In DNA form, the CDR3 reads TGTGCCAGCAGATGGCTCCGCGGGGGGGCAAGAAGAGATACGCAGTATTTT.